The 13 T cell receptor beta chains reported below all come from one sample, sequenced in a study of T cell changes during pregnancy in multiple sclerosis. The repertoire was sequenced with immunoSEQ multiplex PCR; TCRdb's copy has only in-frame clones and lacks some. This table has about 36,000 clones, under 95% appearing once. The material sequenced was CD4+ T cells from peripheral blood mononuclear cells, taken after pregnancy. The receptors shown here come from a female donor with multiple sclerosis, enrolled in a pregnancy study.

The chain recombines TRBV6-5 with TRBJ2-1; 13 positions agree with TRBD2. Per the germline V gene, CDR1 is MNHEY and CDR2 is SVGAGI. The CDR3 sequence is 15 residues long. V gave up 5 bases and J gave up 10 bases; unmatched junction bases: 8. The CDR3 nucleotides are TGTGCCAGCAGTCCTACGACTAGCGGGGGGCCGGAGCAGTTCTTC. Residues: CASSPTTSGGPEQFF.

The rearrangement uses TRBV6-1 and TRBJ2-2; a weak D match, TRBD1 (9 bases). CDR1 and CDR2 from the germline V gene are MNHNS and SASEGT. The CDR3 has 19 amino acids. Trimming stripped 3 bases from V and 6 bases from J, with 26 bases between. CDR3 in DNA: TGTGCCAGCAGTGATGCCCGGGACAGGGTATCGGGGGGGCCCGGGGAGCTGTTTTTT. It codes for CASSDARDRVSGGPGELFF.

The chain joins TRBV6-5 to TRBJ1-2, with 9 bases identical to TRBD1. CDR3 length: 16 residues. The trim removed 2 bases at V and 5 bases at J, leaving 9 bases unmatched. CDR1 is MNHEY, CDR2 SVGAGI, per germline. CDR3 amino acids: CASSYQPDRGGYGYTF. As DNA, the CDR3 is TGTGCCAGCAGTTACCAACCGGACAGGGGCGGGTATGGCTACACCTTC.

J is TRBJ2-2 and V is TRBV11-2; no clear D. This CDR3 spans 12 amino acids. V lost 5 bases and J 6 bases, leaving 7 bases between the germline ends. Germline V gives CDR1 SGHAT, CDR2 FQNNGV. Here the CDR3 reads CASSPVPGELFF. As DNA, the CDR3 is TGTGCCAGCAGCCCTGTCCCCGGGGAGCTGTTTTTT.

The rearrangement joins TRBV7-8 to TRBJ2-3, with 8 bases aligning to TRBD2. CDR1 and CDR2 from the germline V gene are SGHVS and FQNEAQ. The CDR3 is 16 residues long. The V and J ends lost 5 bases and 3 bases, in that order; junction bases with no gene match: 10. CDR3 in amino acids: CASSPGGGVRTDTQYF. CDR3 bases: TGTGCCAGCAGCCCGGGGGGGGGAGTGAGGACAGATACGCAGTATTTT.

By sample fraction, this clone is medium-sized. V and J are TRBV7-8 and TRBJ1-5; no firm D call. The V end lost 3 bases, the J end lost 1 base, and 13 bases lay between the germline ends. Germline values: CDR1 SGHVS, CDR2 FQNEAQ. The CDR3 totals 16 residues. CDR3 bases: TGTGCCAGCAGCTTCTCCGGGTTGAACAGCAATCAGCCCCAGCATTTT. Residues: CASSFSGLNSNQPQHF.

The rearrangement links TRBV12-5 to TRBJ2-2; the D is unclear. This CDR3 is 14 amino acids long. Germline V gene sequence: CDR1 LGHNT, CDR2 FRNRAP. V was shortened by 2 bases and J by 0 bases, with 4 bases between the two germline ends. The CDR3 region has the DNA TGTGCTAGTGGTTTGTTCGCGAACACCGGGGAGCTGTTTTTT. The encoded protein is CASGLFANTGELFF.

The rearrangement uses TRBV5-1 and TRBJ2-7, with D maybe TRBD1 (5 bases). V was trimmed by 0 bases and J by 5 bases, leaving 15 bases between them. CDR1 is SGHRS, CDR2 YFSETQ, per germline. This CDR3 has 15 amino acids. In DNA, the CDR3 is TGCGCCAGCAGCTTGGAGGGCCAGGGATGGGACGAGCAGTACTTC. Its protein is CASSLEGQGWDEQYF.

V and J are TRBV28 and TRBJ2-7; 9 bases agree with TRBD2. This CDR3 is 16 amino acids long. Germline trimming cut 2 bases from V and 3 bases from J; bases unmatched to any gene: 8. Looked up from germline, CDR1 is MDHEN and CDR2 is SYDVKM. CDR3 residues: CASSLEVAGVGYEQYF. CDR3 DNA: TGTGCCAGCAGTTTAGAGGTAGCGGGAGTGGGCTACGAGCAGTACTTC.

The CDR3 nucleotides read TGTGCCAGCTCACCTGCGGGACAGCGGACCGATCAGCCCCAGCATTTT. This encodes CASSPAGQRTDQPQHF. This chain joins TRBV18 and TRBJ1-5; 7 positions match TRBD1. CDR3 length: 16 amino acids. J gave up 5 bases and V 3 bases, and 10 bases lay outside the gene matches. Germline assignment: CDR1 KGHSH and CDR2 LQKENI. Combining the CDR3 with reference TRBV18 and TRBJ1-5 gives the whole variable domain NAGVMQNPRHLVRRRGQEARLRCSPMKGHSHVYWYRQLPEEGLKFMVYLQKENIIDESGMPKERFSAEFPKEGPSILRIQQVVRGDSAAYFCASSPAGQRTDQPQHFGDGTRLSIL.

The chain links TRBV7-2 to TRBJ2-1; 8 nucleotides align to TRBD2. Germline V gene data show CDR1 as SGHTA and CDR2 as FQGNSA. The CDR3 loop spans 16 amino acids. V lost 5 bases to trimming and J lost 2 bases; unmatched junction nucleotides: 8. CDR3 loop: CASSPTRGGAYNEQFF. CDR3 in DNA: TGTGCCAGCAGCCCCACCCGGGGGGGCGCCTACAATGAGCAGTTCTTC.

The chain couples TRBV15 to TRBJ2-7; D is undetermined. Germline V gene sequence: CDR1 LNHNV, CDR2 YYDKDF (reference sequence). CDR3 length: 15 residues. The germline V and J ends were trimmed by 2 bases and 0 bases, with 11 bases remaining between them. CDR3 coding DNA: TGTGCCACCAGCAGATACCCTGGCAGCTCCTACGAGCAGTACTTC. Its translation is CATSRYPGSSYEQYF. The variable domain in full, completed from reference TRBV15 and TRBJ2-7, reads DAMVIQNPRYQVTQFGKPVTLSCSQTLNHNVMYWYQQKSSQAPKLLFHYYDKDFNNEADTPDNFQSRRPNTSFCFLDIRSPGLGDTAMYLCATSRYPGSSYEQYFGPGTRLTVT.

V is TRBV12-5 and J is TRBJ1-5; 7 bases map to TRBD1. The V and J ends lost 6 bases and 2 bases, in that order; junction bases with no gene match: 10. Germline V gene lookup returns CDR1 LGHNT and CDR2 FRNRAP. CDR3 size: 16 residues. CDR3: CASGRGQVDGNQPQHF. The CDR3 bases are TGTGCTAGTGGAAGAGGACAGGTAGACGGCAATCAGCCCCAGCATTTT. Complete variable domain (other parts from reference TRBV12-5 and TRBJ1-5): DARVTQTPRHKVTEMGQEVTMRCQPILGHNTVFWYRQTMMQGLELLAYFRNRAPLDDSGMPKDRFSAEMPDATLATLKIQPSEPRDSAVYFCASGRGQVDGNQPQHFGDGTRLSIL.